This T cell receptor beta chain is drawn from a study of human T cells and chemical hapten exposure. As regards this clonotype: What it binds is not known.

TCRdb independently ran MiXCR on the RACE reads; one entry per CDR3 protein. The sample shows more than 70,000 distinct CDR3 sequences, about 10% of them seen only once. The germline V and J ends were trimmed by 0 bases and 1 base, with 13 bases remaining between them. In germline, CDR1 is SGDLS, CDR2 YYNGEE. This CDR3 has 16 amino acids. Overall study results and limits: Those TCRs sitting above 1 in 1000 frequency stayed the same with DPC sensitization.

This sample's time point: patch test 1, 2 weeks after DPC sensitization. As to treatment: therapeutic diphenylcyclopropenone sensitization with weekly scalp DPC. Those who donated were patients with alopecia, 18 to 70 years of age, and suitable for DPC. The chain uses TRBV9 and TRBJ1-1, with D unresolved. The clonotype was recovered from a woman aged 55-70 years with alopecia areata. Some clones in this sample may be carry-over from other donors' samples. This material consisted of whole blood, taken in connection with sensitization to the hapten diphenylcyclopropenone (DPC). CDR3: CASSVATTAPNTEAFF. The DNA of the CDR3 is TGTGCCAGCAGCGTAGCTACTACGGCCCCGAACACTGAAGCTTTCTTT.